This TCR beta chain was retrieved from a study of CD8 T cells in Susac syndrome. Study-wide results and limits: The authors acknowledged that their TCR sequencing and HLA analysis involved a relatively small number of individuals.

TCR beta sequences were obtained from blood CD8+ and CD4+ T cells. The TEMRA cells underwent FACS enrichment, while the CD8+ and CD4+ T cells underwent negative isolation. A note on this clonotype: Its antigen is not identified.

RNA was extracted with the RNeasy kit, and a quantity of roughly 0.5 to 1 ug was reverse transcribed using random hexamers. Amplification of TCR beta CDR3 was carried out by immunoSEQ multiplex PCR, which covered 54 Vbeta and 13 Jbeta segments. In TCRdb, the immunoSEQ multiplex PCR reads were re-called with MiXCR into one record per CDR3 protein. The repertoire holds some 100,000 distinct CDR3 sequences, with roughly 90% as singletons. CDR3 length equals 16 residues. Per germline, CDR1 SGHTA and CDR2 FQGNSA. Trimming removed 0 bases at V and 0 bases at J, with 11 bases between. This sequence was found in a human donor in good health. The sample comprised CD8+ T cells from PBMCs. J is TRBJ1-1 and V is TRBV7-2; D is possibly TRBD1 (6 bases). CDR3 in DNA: TGTGCCAGCAGCTTAGCGGACAGCCGAATGAACACTGAAGCTTTCTTT. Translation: CASSLADSRMNTEAFF. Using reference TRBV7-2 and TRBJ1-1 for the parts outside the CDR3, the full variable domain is GAGVSQSPSNKVTEKGKDVELRCDPISGHTALYWYRQSLGQGLEFLIYFQGNSAPDKSGLPSDRFSAERTGGSVSTLTIQRTQQEDSAVYLCASSLADSRMNTEAFFGQGTRLTVV.